These T cell receptor beta chains were read from a single sample in a study of T cell repertoires in cytomegalovirus infection. TCRdb independently ran MiXCR on the reads; one entry per CDR3 protein. This sample has 200,000 to 300,000 distinct CDR3 sequences, with 9% to 15% found just once. The source material was PBMCs. All receptors come from a human donor in good health (CMV status not recorded). Some clones in this sample may be carry-over from other donors' samples. Both conserved end residues are part of each CDR3. Fields, in order: J gene, V gene, D gene, clone size, CDR3 DNA, CDR3 protein. D genes are given only for firm matches. The listing skips clone size in some rows; elsewhere it reads once, few, many or a size class.

J gene: TRBJ2-7
V gene: TRBV11-3
D gene: TRBD2
clone size: many
CDR3 DNA: TGTGCCAGCAGCTCCCAATGGACTAGCAGATCCTACGAGCAGTACTTC
CDR3 protein: CASSSQWTSRSYEQYF

J gene: TRBJ2-1
V gene: TRBV7-3
D gene: .
clone size: few
CDR3 DNA: TGTGCCAGCAGCCCCAATCCGGGACTCCGATACAATGAGCAGTTCTTC
CDR3 protein: CASSPNPGLRYNEQFF

J gene: TRBJ2-3
V gene: TRBV28
D gene: TRBD2
clone size: many
CDR3 DNA: TGTGCCAGCAGTTTTACGGGACTAGCGATGATAGGGGATACGCAGTATTTT
CDR3 protein: CASSFTGLAMIGDTQYF

J gene: TRBJ1-2
V gene: TRBV19
D gene: .
clone size: .
CDR3 DNA: TGTGCCAGTAATGCCGATGGGTGGGAAGGCTACACCTTC
CDR3 protein: CASNADGWEGYTF

J gene: TRBJ1-6
V gene: TRBV18
D gene: TRBD1
clone size: few
CDR3 DNA: TGTGCCAGCTCACCAAGGGACAGGGCCGCACCCCTCCACTTT
CDR3 protein: CASSPRDRAAPLHF

J gene: TRBJ2-4
V gene: TRBV7-2
D gene: .
clone size: many
CDR3 DNA: TGTGCCAGCAGCTTAGTGTCCGGAGGCGGTGAGAACATTCAGTACTTC
CDR3 protein: CASSLVSGGGENIQYF

J gene: TRBJ2-5
V gene: TRBV7-2
D gene: TRBD1
clone size: many
CDR3 DNA: TGTGCCAGCAGTCGACAGGGCTCGGAGACCCAGTACTTC
CDR3 protein: CASSRQGSETQYF

J gene: TRBJ1-6
V gene: TRBV20-1
D gene: TRBD1
clone size: .
CDR3 DNA: TGCAGTGCAAAGGGGGCAGGGGTTGATTCACCCCTCCACTTT
CDR3 protein: CSAKGAGVDSPLHF

J gene: TRBJ1-5
V gene: TRBV28
D gene: TRBD1
clone size: few
CDR3 DNA: TGTGCCAGCACCCACGGACAGGGGATAGGTCAGCCCCAGCATTTT
CDR3 protein: CASTHGQGIGQPQHF

J gene: TRBJ2-3
V gene: TRBV20-1
D gene: TRBD2
clone size: .
CDR3 DNA: TGCAGTGCTAGATGGACTAGCGGAGATACGCAGTATTTT
CDR3 protein: CSARWTSGDTQYF

J gene: TRBJ1-4
V gene: TRBV29-1
D gene: .
clone size: many
CDR3 DNA: TGCAGCGTTGGGGCCCCCGGGGTTAATGAAAAACTGTTTTTT
CDR3 protein: CSVGAPGVNEKLFF

J gene: TRBJ1-5
V gene: TRBV27
D gene: TRBD1
clone size: many
CDR3 DNA: TGTGCCAGCAGCTTCGACAGGGGGCCCCTTAGCAATCAGCCCCAGCATTTT
CDR3 protein: CASSFDRGPLSNQPQHF

J gene: TRBJ2-7
V gene: TRBV7-8
D gene: TRBD1
clone size: many
CDR3 DNA: TGTGCCAGCAGCCCCCGCGGGACAGGGGATGTCGAGCAGTACTTC
CDR3 protein: CASSPRGTGDVEQYF

J gene: TRBJ1-2
V gene: TRBV20-1
D gene: .
clone size: .
CDR3 DNA: TGCAGTGCTAGAGAGGGGGCGGGTGGCTACACCTTC
CDR3 protein: CSAREGAGGYTF

J gene: TRBJ2-5
V gene: TRBV7-6
D gene: .
clone size: many
CDR3 DNA: TGTGCCAGCAGAACCGCAGGGATCCAAGAGACCCAGTACTTC
CDR3 protein: CASRTAGIQETQYF

J gene: TRBJ2-1
V gene: TRBV7-9
D gene: .
clone size: once
CDR3 DNA: TGTGCCAGCAGCTTAATCCGGGGGAGCGGCCCGACGTTCTTC
CDR3 protein: CASSLIRGSGPTFF

J gene: TRBJ2-2
V gene: TRBV6-5
D gene: TRBD1
clone size: few
CDR3 DNA: TGTGCCACCTGCAGGACAGGGGAAACCGGGGAGCTGTTTTTT
CDR3 protein: CATCRTGETGELFF

J gene: TRBJ1-3
V gene: TRBV19
D gene: .
clone size: many
CDR3 DNA: TGTGCCAGTACCCTTAACCCCGACAGGAGCTCTGGAAACACCATATATTTT
CDR3 protein: CASTLNPDRSSGNTIYF

J gene: TRBJ1-5
V gene: TRBV28
D gene: .
clone size: many
CDR3 DNA: TGTGCCAGCGCCCCACGGTCGGGCAGGGACAATCAGCCCCAGCATTTT
CDR3 protein: CASAPRSGRDNQPQHF

J gene: TRBJ2-1
V gene: TRBV7-3
D gene: TRBD2
clone size: .
CDR3 DNA: TGTGCCAGCAGCTTAAGGGTGGGAGGGAGGGGTGAGCAGTTCTTC
CDR3 protein: CASSLRVGGRGEQFF

J gene: TRBJ2-5
V gene: TRBV7-2
D gene: .
clone size: many
CDR3 DNA: TGTGCCAGCAGCTTAGGTCTCCTCCAAGAGACCCAGTACTTC
CDR3 protein: CASSLGLLQETQYF

J gene: TRBJ2-5
V gene: TRBV12-3/TRBV12-4
D gene: .
clone size: many
CDR3 DNA: TGTGCCAGCAGTTTAGGGGCCTTCCAAGAGACCCAGTACTTC
CDR3 protein: CASSLGAFQETQYF

J gene: TRBJ2-5
V gene: TRBV5-1
D gene: .
clone size: many
CDR3 DNA: TGCGCCAGCAGCGCCTCTCAAGAGACCCAGTACTTC
CDR3 protein: CASSASQETQYF

J gene: TRBJ1-4
V gene: TRBV12-3/TRBV12-4
D gene: .
clone size: few
CDR3 DNA: TGTGCCAGCACCTTGGGCAACACCGCAACTAATGAAAAACTGTTTTTT
CDR3 protein: CASTLGNTATNEKLFF

J gene: TRBJ2-3
V gene: TRBV7-2
D gene: TRBD2
clone size: many
CDR3 DNA: TGTGCCAGCAGCTTACAGCTAGCGGGCTATACGCAGTATTTT
CDR3 protein: CASSLQLAGYTQYF

J gene: TRBJ1-5
V gene: TRBV28
D gene: .
clone size: few
CDR3 DNA: TGTGCCAGCAGTTTAGAGGCAGGGATGGGTCAGCCCCAGCATTTT
CDR3 protein: CASSLEAGMGQPQHF

J gene: TRBJ2-7
V gene: TRBV12-3/TRBV12-4
D gene: TRBD1
clone size: many
CDR3 DNA: TGTGCCAGCCGACAGGGGCGGGCCTACGAGCAGTACTTC
CDR3 protein: CASRQGRAYEQYF

J gene: TRBJ2-1
V gene: TRBV19
D gene: .
clone size: few
CDR3 DNA: TGTGCCAGTAGTATGATGGGAGAGGAGCAGTTCTTC
CDR3 protein: CASSMMGEEQFF

J gene: TRBJ1-2
V gene: TRBV20-1
D gene: .
clone size: .
CDR3 DNA: TGCAGTGCGGGGGGCCTTCTCCTAGGGGGCTACACCTTC
CDR3 protein: CSAGGLLLGGYTF

J gene: TRBJ2-5
V gene: TRBV14
D gene: .
clone size: .
CDR3 DNA: TGTGCCAGCAGCCAAGACAGAGGGGGGCACAATTCAGAGACCCAGTACTTC
CDR3 protein: CASSQDRGGHNSETQYF

J gene: TRBJ2-2
V gene: TRBV4-2
D gene: TRBD2
clone size: many
CDR3 DNA: TGTGCCAGCAGCCAGGGACTAGCGGGGGTCACCGGGGAGCTGTTTTTT
CDR3 protein: CASSQGLAGVTGELFF

J gene: TRBJ1-1
V gene: TRBV7-6
D gene: .
clone size: many
CDR3 DNA: TGTGCCAGCACGGGAGAGGCAGCGAACACTGAAGCTTTCTTT
CDR3 protein: CASTGEAANTEAFF

J gene: TRBJ2-7
V gene: TRBV3-1
D gene: TRBD1
clone size: .
CDR3 DNA: TGTGCCAGCAGCCAATACAGGGGCTCCTACGAGCAGTACTTC
CDR3 protein: CASSQYRGSYEQYF

J gene: TRBJ2-5
V gene: TRBV14
D gene: .
clone size: .
CDR3 DNA: TGTGCCAGCAGCCAAGCTCCAGGAGAGACCCAGTACTTC
CDR3 protein: CASSQAPGETQYF

J gene: TRBJ2-3
V gene: TRBV5-6
D gene: TRBD1
clone size: many
CDR3 DNA: TGTGCCAGCAGCTACGGGACTACAGGGGGCGCAGATACGCAGTATTTT
CDR3 protein: CASSYGTTGGADTQYF